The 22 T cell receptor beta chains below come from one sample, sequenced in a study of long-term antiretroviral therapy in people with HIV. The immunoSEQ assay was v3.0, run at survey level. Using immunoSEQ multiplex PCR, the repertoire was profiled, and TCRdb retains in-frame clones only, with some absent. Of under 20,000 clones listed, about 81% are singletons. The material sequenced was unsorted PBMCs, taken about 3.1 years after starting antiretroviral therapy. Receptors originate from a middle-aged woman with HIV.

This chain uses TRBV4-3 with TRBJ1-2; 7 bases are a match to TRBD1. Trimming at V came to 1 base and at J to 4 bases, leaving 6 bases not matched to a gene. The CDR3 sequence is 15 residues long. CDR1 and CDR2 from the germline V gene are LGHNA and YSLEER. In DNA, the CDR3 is TGCGCCAGCAGCCAAGGAGACAGGGTAGGCTATGGCTACACCTTC. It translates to CASSQGDRVGYGYTF.

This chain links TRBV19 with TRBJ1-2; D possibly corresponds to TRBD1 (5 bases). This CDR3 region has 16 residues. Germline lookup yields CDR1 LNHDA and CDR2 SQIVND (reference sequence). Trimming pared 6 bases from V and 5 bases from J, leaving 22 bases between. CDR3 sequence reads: CASRITGTAFGYGYTF. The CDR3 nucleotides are TGTGCCAGTAGGATAACCGGGACCGCCTTCGGGTATGGCTACACCTTC.

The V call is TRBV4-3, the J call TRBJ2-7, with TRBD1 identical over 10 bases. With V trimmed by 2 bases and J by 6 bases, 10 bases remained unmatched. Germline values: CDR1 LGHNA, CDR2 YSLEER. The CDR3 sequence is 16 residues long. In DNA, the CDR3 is TGCGCCAGCAGCCAATATCCGACAGGGGGCAGGGTCGAGCAGTACTTC. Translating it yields CASSQYPTGGRVEQYF.

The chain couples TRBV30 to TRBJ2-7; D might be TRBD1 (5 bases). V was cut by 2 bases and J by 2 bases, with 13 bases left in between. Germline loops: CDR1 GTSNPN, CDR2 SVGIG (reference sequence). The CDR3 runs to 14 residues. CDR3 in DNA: TGTGCCTGGAGTCAGGGCGGCTTCCCCTACGAGCAGTACTTC. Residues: CAWSQGGFPYEQYF.

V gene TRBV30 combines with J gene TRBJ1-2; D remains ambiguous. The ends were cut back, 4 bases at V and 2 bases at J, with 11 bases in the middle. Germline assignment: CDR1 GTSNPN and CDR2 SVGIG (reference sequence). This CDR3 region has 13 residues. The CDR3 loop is CAWKASVNYGYTF. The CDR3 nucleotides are TGTGCCTGGAAGGCGTCAGTAAACTATGGCTACACCTTC. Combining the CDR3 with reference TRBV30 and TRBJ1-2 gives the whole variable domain SQTIHQWPATLVQPVGSPLSLECTVEGTSNPNLYWYRQAAGRGLQLLFYSVGIGQISSEVPQNLSASRPQDRQFILSSKKLLLSDSGFYLCAWKASVNYGYTFGSGTRLTVV.

CDR3 loop: CASSPSVVQRTGELFF. In DNA form, the CDR3 reads TGTGCCAGCAGTCCTAGCGTAGTGCAGCGGACCGGGGAGCTGTTTTTT. The V call is TRBV5-5, the J call TRBJ2-2, with a weak D call TRBD2 (6 bases). The CDR3 has 16 residues. Trimming removed 5 bases at V and 5 bases at J, with 19 bases between. Germline CDR1 reads SGHKS; CDR2 reads YYEKEE (reference sequence).

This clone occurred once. CDR3 loop: CASSGRWDTSYEQYF. CDR3 in DNA: TGTGCCAGCAGCGGCCGATGGGACACGTCCTACGAGCAGTACTTC. V usage is TRBV6-6 and J usage is TRBJ2-7, with TRBD1 as a possible D gene (6 bases). Trimming pared 6 bases from V and 1 base from J, leaving 16 bases between. The CDR3 length is 15 residues. Germline V CDR1 and CDR2: MNHNY, SVGAGI (reference sequence).

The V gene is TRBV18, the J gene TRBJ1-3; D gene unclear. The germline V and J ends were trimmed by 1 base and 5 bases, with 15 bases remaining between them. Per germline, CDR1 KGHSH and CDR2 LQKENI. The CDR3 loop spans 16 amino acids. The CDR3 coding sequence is TGTGCCAGCTCACCACGAAATGGCAGGACGCGAAACACCATATATTTT. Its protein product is CASSPRNGRTRNTIYF.

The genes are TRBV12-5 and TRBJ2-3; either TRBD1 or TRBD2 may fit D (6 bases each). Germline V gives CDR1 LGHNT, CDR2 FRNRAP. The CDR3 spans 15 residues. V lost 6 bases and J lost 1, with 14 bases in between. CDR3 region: CASGSGGGRTDTQYF. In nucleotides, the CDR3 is TGTGCTAGTGGCAGCGGAGGGGGGCGCACAGATACGCAGTATTTT.

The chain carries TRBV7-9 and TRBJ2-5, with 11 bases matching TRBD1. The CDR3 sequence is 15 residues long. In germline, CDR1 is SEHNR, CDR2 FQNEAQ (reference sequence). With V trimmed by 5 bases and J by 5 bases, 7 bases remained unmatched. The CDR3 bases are TGTGCCAGCAGCCCAGGACAGGGGGCGCGGGAGACCCAGTACTTC. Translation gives CASSPGQGARETQYF.

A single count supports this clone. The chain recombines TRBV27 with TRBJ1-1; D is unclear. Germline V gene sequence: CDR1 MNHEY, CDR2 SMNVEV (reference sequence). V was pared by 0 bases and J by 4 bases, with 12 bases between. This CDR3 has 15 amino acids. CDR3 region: CASSLSNKPVTEAFF. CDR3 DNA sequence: TGTGCCAGCAGTTTATCTAATAAACCCGTCACTGAAGCTTTCTTT.

CDR3: CASSQVNNGPEAFF. In nucleotides, the CDR3 is TGCGCCAGCAGCCAAGTAAACAATGGCCCTGAAGCTTTCTTT. This chain uses TRBV4-3 with TRBJ1-1, with D hard to call. CDR1 is LGHNA, CDR2 YSLEER, per germline. Trimming removed 1 base from V and 6 bases from J, with 12 bases in between. The CDR3 covers 14 residues.

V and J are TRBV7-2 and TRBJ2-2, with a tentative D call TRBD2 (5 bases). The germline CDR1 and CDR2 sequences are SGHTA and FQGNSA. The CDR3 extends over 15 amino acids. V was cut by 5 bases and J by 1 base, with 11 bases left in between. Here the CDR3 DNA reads TGTGCCAGCAGCGACGGACTTTTGAACACCGGGGAGCTGTTTTTT. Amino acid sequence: CASSDGLLNTGELFF.

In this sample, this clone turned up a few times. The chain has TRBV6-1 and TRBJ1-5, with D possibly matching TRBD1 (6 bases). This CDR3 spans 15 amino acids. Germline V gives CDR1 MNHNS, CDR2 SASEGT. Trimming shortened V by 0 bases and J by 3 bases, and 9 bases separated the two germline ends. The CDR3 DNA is TGTGCCAGCAGTGAAGCGGAGGGGGACAATCAGCCCCAGCATTTT. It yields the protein CASSEAEGDNQPQHF.

CDR3 DNA sequence: TGTGCCAGCAGCCGACTCGGCACAGATACGCAGTATTTT. Translation: CASSRLGTDTQYF. V and J are TRBV5-8 and TRBJ2-3, with D uncertain. Trimming removed 4 bases at V and 1 base at J, with 7 bases between. This CDR3 is built from 13 residues. Germline CDR1 reads SGHTS; CDR2 reads YDEGEE.

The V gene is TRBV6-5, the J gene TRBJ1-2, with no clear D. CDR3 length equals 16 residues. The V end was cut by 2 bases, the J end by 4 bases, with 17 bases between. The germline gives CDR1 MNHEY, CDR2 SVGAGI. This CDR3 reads CASSYGPALDTYGYTF. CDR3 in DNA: TGTGCCAGCAGTTACGGACCCGCCTTAGATACCTATGGCTACACCTTC.

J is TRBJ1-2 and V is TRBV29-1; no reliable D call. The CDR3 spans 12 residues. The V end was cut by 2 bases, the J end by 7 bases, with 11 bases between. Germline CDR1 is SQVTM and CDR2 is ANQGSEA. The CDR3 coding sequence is TGCAGCGTTGAAAGCATCCACGGTGGCTACACCTTC. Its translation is CSVESIHGGYTF.

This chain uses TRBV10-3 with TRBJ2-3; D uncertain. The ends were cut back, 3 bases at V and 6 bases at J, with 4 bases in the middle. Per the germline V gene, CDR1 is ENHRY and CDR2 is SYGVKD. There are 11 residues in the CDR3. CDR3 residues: CAISDLDTQYF. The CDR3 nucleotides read TGTGCCATCAGTGACCTGGATACGCAGTATTTT.

CDR3 in DNA: TGTGCCAGCTCCCGTCGACAGCCCGATACGAACACTGAAGCTTTCTTT. Translated: CASSRRQPDTNTEAFF. This chain uses TRBV18 with TRBJ1-1, with D possibly TRBD1 on 5 matching bases. The germline CDR1 and CDR2 sequences are KGHSH and LQKENI. Trimming pared 6 bases from V and 1 base from J, leaving 18 bases between. The CDR3 has 16 amino acids.

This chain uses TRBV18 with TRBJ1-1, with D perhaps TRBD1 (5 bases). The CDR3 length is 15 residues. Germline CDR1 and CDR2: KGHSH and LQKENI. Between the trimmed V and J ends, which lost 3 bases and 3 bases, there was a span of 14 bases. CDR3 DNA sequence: TGTGCCAGCTCACCCACCTCGGGGGGGGACACTGAAGCTTTCTTT. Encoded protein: CASSPTSGGDTEAFF.

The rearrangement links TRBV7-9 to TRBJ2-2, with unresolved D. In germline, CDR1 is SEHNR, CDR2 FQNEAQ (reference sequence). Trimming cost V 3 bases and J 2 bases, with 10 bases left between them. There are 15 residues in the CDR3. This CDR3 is CASSLIVANTGELFF. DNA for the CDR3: TGTGCCAGCAGCTTGATAGTGGCAAACACCGGGGAGCTGTTTTTT.

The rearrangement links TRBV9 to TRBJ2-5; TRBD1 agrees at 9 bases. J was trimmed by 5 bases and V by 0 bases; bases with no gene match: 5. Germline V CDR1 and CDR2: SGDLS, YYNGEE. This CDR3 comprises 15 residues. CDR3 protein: CASSVETGGAETQYF. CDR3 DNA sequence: TGTGCCAGCAGCGTAGAAACAGGGGGCGCCGAGACCCAGTACTTC.